Listed here is a single TCR beta chain. The antigen it recognizes is unknown. Per-base quality was not reported, and no clone a single base away is much larger than it. Using the deep immunoSEQ assay, TCR CDR3 regions were amplified from genomic DNA by multiplex PCR. Genomic DNA extracted from each cell subset was distributed evenly over all wells of several immunoSEQ 96-well plates, and each plate served as one replicate. For sorted subsets, around 0.2 ug of genomic DNA, equivalent to some 30,000 T cell genomes, went into each replicate PCR. The purified libraries were quantified using a Qubit 3.0 fluorometer, sized with a Bioanalyzer 2100, and then quantified again using the KAPA Library Quantification kit. A separate single-read 150-cycle Illumina NextSeq 550 flow cell was used to sequence each immunoSEQ 96-well plate. Turning to the authors' computational methods: Because only junctional sequences without quality scores were contained in the immunoSEQ output, filtering matching that applied to full-length reads could not be performed. Sequences were annotated with PyIR, a Python wrapper for IgBLAST v1.9, and V/J genes and CDR3 were assigned using IMGT germline references. Any read was removed if the V/J assignment was weak (E-value above 1e-6), the CDR3 was missing, or the read contained stop codons, out-of-frame junctions, or ambiguous translated residues. V3J clonotypes were defined by identical inferred V gene, J gene, and CDR3 amino acid sequence. The percentage overlap between two repertoires was calculated by dividing the number of shared unique clonotypes by the size of the smaller repertoire. RTK rarefaction, the Chao1 estimator, and Recon v2.1 estimates of unobserved clonotypes were used to assess repertoire richness. Generation probabilities were computed with OLGA for all TCRbeta clonotypes obtained by the gDNA method from a few donors. The table comes from immuneACCESS by way of TCRdb, which keeps in-frame sequences with V and J called. Part of the clones is missing from these tables; in studies checked, under half for an unresolved V gene and the rest for unknown reasons. For V, J and clone size, that table is used; D and trimming come from the DNA. Recorded for this sample are some 1.1 million clones; approximately 75% of them occurred a single time. Roughly 0.83% of the sample goes to the ten largest clones.

The sample originates from a study of shared clonotypes between healthy human individuals (TCRdb year 2020). For the study in its entirety: The cohort included three men and a couple of women between 18 and 49 years of age. For each donor, CD4 naive and CD4 memory were each given three plates, CD8 naive was given two plates, and CD8 memory was given one plate. The study deeply sequenced blood TCR repertoires of five healthy adults to estimate repertoire size and the extent of clonotype sharing between individuals. Different laboratories and diverse techniques were used to prepare libraries and sequence TCR repertoires, to increase sequencing depth and limit assay-specific biases. Each donor's leukapheresis produced roughly between roughly 0.85 and 9.5 billion PBMCs. Results and caveats for the whole study, not just this receptor: Naive subsets generally had larger estimated clonotype richness than memory subsets did. Compared with non-shared clonotypes, the clonotypes found in all four sorted-subset donors had higher generation probabilities. When a few donors were compared, the shared fraction of clonotypes was roughly 4.8% for naive CD4, 3% to 4% for naive CD8, more than 2% for memory CD4, and roughly 0.43% for memory CD8. Pairwise subsampling led to the expectation that sequencing depth would affect the degree of clonotype sharing among donors. The genetic and exposure-history diversity represented was limited by the small number of donors. Sampling was limited to blood, and TCR repertoires in tissue likely differ from TCR repertoires in blood. Even with the large sequencing depth, rarefaction of the sorted-subset datasets indicated that sequencing was incomplete.

From a lookup of the germline V gene (reference sequence), CDR1 and CDR2 are MNHNY and SVGAGI. The CDR3 runs 13 residues from the cysteine to the phenylalanine. CDR3 DNA only is kept here, 39 bases in frame from base 1. Trimming costs V 5 bases and J 7 bases, and their ends lie 15 bases apart. The donors were healthy, HIV-negative adults who had no recently reported acute infections or vaccinations. Only Caucasian adults living in Nashville, Tennessee, USA were represented among the donors. CD4+ T cells were enriched by magnetic negative selection, after which naive cells were positively selected on CD45RA and the negative fraction was taken as the memory subset. After blood collection by leukapheresis, PBMCs were isolated using Ficoll-Histopaque density gradient centrifugation and then cryopreserved in the vapor phase of liquid nitrogen. Analytical flow cytometry was used to check the purity and quantity of every magnetically sorted T cell population. From each sorted fraction, genomic DNA was isolated and quantified by UV absorbance on a Nanodrop 2000c.

The sequence links TRBV6-6 to TRBJ2-7; TRBD2 is perhaps the D gene, given 5 matching bases. This TCR came from a man younger than 35 in good health. Some clones in this sample may be carry-over from other donors' samples. Specimen: memory CD4+ T cells from PBMCs. In light of the paper, this sample's cell subset or site label describes: CD45RA-negative fraction. The nucleotide sequence is TGTGCCAGCAGTAAGGACGGGGAAGGGGAGCAGTACTTC. It codes for CASSKDGEGEQYF.